This T cell receptor (beta chain) was sequenced in a study of cytomegalovirus exposure and HLA in healthy donors. As for the study in general: Clustering assigned over 70% of the 350 to 400 genotyped donors to the Caucasian-associated ancestry cluster. Study-level results: Evidence from a later analysis indicated that most CMV-associated TCR beta chains looked HLA-restricted. Within an earlier analysis, most TCR beta V segments proved productive either about 87% or about 30% of the time.

The PCR had 60 Vbeta and 13 Jbeta primers. TCRdb's copy holds only in-frame clones and misses some; the assay was immunoSEQ multiplex PCR. The data show almost 200,000 clones, around 75% seen once. Note on this clone: The antigen is unknown.

V was shortened by 6 bases and J by 5 bases, with 16 bases between the two germline ends. The CDR3 contains 14 residues. Germline CDR1 SGHNT, CDR2 YYREEE (reference sequence). The specimen was PBMCs. The receptor's source is a male donor in good health and CMV-seropositive. J is TRBJ2-3 and V is TRBV5-4, with TRBD2 as a possible D gene (6 bases). In DNA form, the CDR3 reads TGTGCCAGCACTTCGGGAGCCCTCGGAGATACGCAGTATTTT. It codes for CASTSGALGDTQYF.